The next 20 T cell receptor beta chains were all read from a single sample in a study of blood T cell repertoires in COVID-19. Sequencing was performed with immunoSEQ multiplex PCR; in TCRdb, only in-frame clones are kept and a portion is missing. The table lists approximately 160,000 clones, about 81% of them singletons. Sequenced input: PBMCs or T cells enriched from blood (not recorded which). Source of these receptors: a man in his fifties or sixties who had recovered from COVID-19.

The chain couples TRBV5-6 to TRBJ1-2; D might be TRBD1 (6 bases). The CDR3 length is 15 residues. Trimming pared 1 base from V and 4 bases from J, leaving 14 bases between. Germline assignment: CDR1 SGHDT and CDR2 YYEEEE. CDR3 in amino acids: CASSLWATGLYGYTF. The CDR3 DNA follows: TGTGCCAGCAGCTTGTGGGCGACAGGCCTCTATGGCTACACCTTC.

J is TRBJ1-6 and V is TRBV11-3; D remains unclear. The CDR3 contains 15 residues. V shed 1 base and J shed 8 bases, with 12 bases lying between them. Per the germline V gene, CDR1 is SGHNT and CDR2 is YENEEA. The DNA for the CDR3 is TGTGCCAGCAGCTTAGGGGCGGAGGCGTATTCACCCCTCCACTTT. Translation gives CASSLGAEAYSPLHF.

Turning to this clone: A read error may account for a junction end that differs from germline. V is TRBV7-9 and J is TRBJ1-1, with D tentatively TRBD1 (5 bases). The length of the CDR3 is 12 residues. Germline V lookup: CDR1 SEHNR, CDR2 FQNEAQ (reference sequence). CDR3 region: CASSFESNRQIF. The CDR3 nucleotides are TGTGCCAGCAGCTTCGAGTCTAACAGGCAAATCTTT.

The chain has TRBV29-1 and TRBJ2-7; TRBD1 aligns across 10 bases. Germline V gene sequence: CDR1 SQVTM, CDR2 ANQGSEA. V trimming: 6 bases; J trimming: 5 bases; junction bases outside the gene matches: 7. The CDR3 is 13 amino acids. Here the CDR3 reads CSVIGQGENEQYF. In nucleotides, the CDR3 is TGCAGCGTCATAGGACAGGGGGAGAACGAGCAGTACTTC.

The V gene is TRBV27, the J gene TRBJ1-2, with TRBD1 matching 8 bases. J lost 4 bases, V lost 5 bases, and 9 bases had no gene match. The CDR3 loop spans 15 amino acids. In germline, CDR1 is MNHEY, CDR2 SMNVEV (reference sequence). The CDR3 spells CASSGRTGPSYGYTF. Here the CDR3 DNA reads TGTGCCAGCAGTGGGCGGACAGGGCCAAGCTATGGCTACACCTTC.

The chain links TRBV6-1 to TRBJ1-5; TRBD1 matches at 7 bases. The CDR3 covers 16 residues. Germline V gene data show CDR1 as MNHNS and CDR2 as SASEGT. Losses at the gene ends were 2 bases for V and 7 bases for J; bases not matched to a gene: 11. Here the CDR3 reads CASSEPDRAVLQPQHF. As DNA, the CDR3 is TGTGCCAGCAGTGAACCCGACAGGGCTGTTCTACAGCCCCAGCATTTT.

This chain joins TRBV4-1 and TRBJ2-1; unclear D gene. The germline CDR1 and CDR2 sequences are MGHRA and YSYEKL. The V gene lost 2 bases and the J gene lost 7 bases, with 15 bases spanning the gap. The CDR3 loop spans 15 amino acids. The CDR3 reads CASSQPRPPGNEQFF. The DNA for the CDR3 is TGCGCCAGCAGCCAACCCCGTCCGCCCGGGAATGAGCAGTTCTTC.

This chain links TRBV19 with TRBJ2-5, with D unresolved. CDR3 size: 13 residues. V gave up 5 bases and J gave up 5 bases, with 12 bases separating them. The V gene's germline CDR1 is LNHDA and CDR2 SQIVND (reference sequence). CDR3 region: CASSGGFGETQYF. In DNA, the CDR3 is TGTGCCAGTAGTGGTGGTTTCGGGGAGACCCAGTACTTC.

The chain joins TRBV3-1 (or the pseudogene TRBV3-2) to TRBJ1-1; 7 bases line up with TRBD1. The length of the CDR3 is 12 residues. Germline lookup yields CDR1 LGHDT and CDR2 YNNKEL (reference sequence). With 5 bases clipped from V and 8 bases from J, the junction kept 5 bases outside the gene matches. CDR3 nucleotide sequence: TGTGCCAGCAGCTACCAGGACAGGGAAGCTTTCTTT. This gives the protein CASSYQDREAFF.

The V call is TRBV5-1, the J call TRBJ1-1; TRBD1 aligns across 7 bases. Germline CDR1 SGHRS, CDR2 YFSETQ. Losses at the gene ends were 0 bases for V and 3 bases for J; bases not matched to a gene: 2. The CDR3 extends over 14 amino acids. The CDR3: CASSLVGTDTEAFF. DNA of the CDR3: TGCGCCAGCAGCTTGGTGGGGACAGACACTGAAGCTTTCTTT.

This clone was seen only once. The J gene is TRBJ2-7, the V gene TRBV19, with 9 positions matching TRBD2. The CDR3 loop spans 15 amino acids. J was trimmed by 2 bases and V by 4 bases; bases with no gene match: 6. Germline CDR1 is LNHDA and CDR2 is SQIVND (reference sequence). Here the CDR3 DNA reads TGTGCCAGTAGTACCCTAGCGGGGTTGACCTACGAGCAGTACTTC. This gives the protein CASSTLAGLTYEQYF.

This chain connects TRBV3-1 (or the pseudogene TRBV3-2) to TRBJ2-5, with TRBD2 matching over 8 bases. The V segment lost 4 bases and the J segment 2 bases; nucleotides outside the gene matches: 3. This CDR3 is 14 amino acids long. From germline, CDR1 is LGHDT and CDR2 YNNKEL (reference sequence). The CDR3 nucleotides are TGTGCCAGCAGCCGCGGGGGGACTCAAGAGACCCAGTACTTC. Protein sequence: CASSRGGTQETQYF.

This sequence joins TRBV3-1 (or the pseudogene TRBV3-2) and TRBJ2-7; 10 bases are shared with TRBD1. The CDR3 sequence is 15 residues long. CDR1 is LGHDT and CDR2 is YNNKEL in the germline V gene (reference sequence). Losses at the gene ends were 1 base for V and 2 bases for J; bases not matched to a gene: 2. For the CDR3, the DNA is TGTGCCAGCAGCCAAGGACAGGGGGCAACCTACGAGCAGTACTTC. Its translation: CASSQGQGATYEQYF.

This sequence joins TRBV12-3 or TRBV12-4 and TRBJ1-2; D uncertain. With 3 bases removed from V and 8 bases from J, the gap between germline ends came to 10 bases. The CDR3 runs to 12 residues. The DNA for the CDR3 is TGTGCCAGCAGTTTTAGAGAAGTCGGCTACACCTTC. Protein product: CASSFREVGYTF.

The chain carries TRBV14 and TRBJ1-1; 9 bases fit TRBD1. The germline gives CDR1 SGHDN, CDR2 FVKESK. This CDR3 has 14 residues. Trimming at V came to 1 base and at J to 8 bases, leaving 5 bases not matched to a gene. DNA for the CDR3: TGTGCCAGCAGCCAAGTCCCGGGACAGGGCGAAGCTTTCTTT. Translating gives CASSQVPGQGEAFF.

This chain connects TRBV5-1 to TRBJ1-1; TRBD1 agrees at 10 bases. CDR1 is SGHRS and CDR2 is YFSETQ in the germline V gene. V dropped 7 bases and J dropped 4; count of bases not matched to a gene: 16. The CDR3 totals 17 residues. CDR3 DNA: TGCGCCAGCCGGTTCGGACAGGGGGTCTCAATAGCCACTGAAGCTTTCTTT. Its protein product is CASRFGQGVSIATEAFF.

This clone was seen a single time. This rearrangement joins TRBV19 to TRBJ2-3; 8 bases are shared with TRBD2. The CDR3 has 15 residues. Germline V gene lookup returns CDR1 LNHDA and CDR2 SQIVND (reference sequence). V shed 3 bases and J 2 bases; nucleotides not matched to a gene: 4. CDR3 DNA: TGTGCCAGTAGTATTTTACTAGCGGACACAGATACGCAGTATTTT. It yields the protein CASSILLADTDTQYF.

This chain uses TRBV7-2 with TRBJ1-1; the match to TRBD1 covers 7 bases. The CDR3 spans 15 residues. CDR1 and CDR2 from the germline V gene are SGHTA and FQGNSA. Trimming removed 5 bases from V and 4 bases from J; junction bases left unmatched: 10. CDR3 coding DNA: TGTGCCAGCAGCCCCCGGACAGGTGGTAGCACTGAAGCTTTCTTT. Amino acid sequence: CASSPRTGGSTEAFF.

The rearrangement joins TRBV2 to TRBJ1-1; 9 nucleotides line up with TRBD1. From germline, CDR1 is SNHLY and CDR2 FYNNEI. J was trimmed by 11 bases and V by 6 bases; bases with no gene match: 16. The CDR3 totals 15 residues. The CDR3 DNA sequence: TGTGCCAGCAGGGACCAGACTAGGACAGGGGCCCGGGCTTTCTTT. It yields the protein CASRDQTRTGARAFF. The full variable domain, with the rest looked up from reference TRBV2 and TRBJ1-1, is EPEVTQTPSHQVTQMGQEVILRCVPISNHLYFYWYRQILGQKVEFLVSFYNNEISEKSEIFDDQFSVERPDGSNFTLKIRSTKLEDSAMYFCASRDQTRTGARAFFGQGTRLTVV.

This chain joins TRBV30 and TRBJ1-2; TRBD1 agrees at 8 bases. After removal of 4 bases from V and 4 bases from J, the junction contained 5 bases not matched to a gene. This CDR3 spans 13 amino acids. Germline V lookup: CDR1 GTSNPN, CDR2 SVGIG (reference sequence). The CDR3 sequence is CAWTPGQVYGYTF. The CDR3 nucleotides are TGTGCCTGGACCCCGGGACAGGTCTATGGCTACACCTTC.